Shown below are 22 T cell receptor beta chains from a single sample sequenced in a study of shared clonotypes between healthy human individuals. The table came from immunoSEQ multiplex PCR; TCRdb's copy has only in-frame clones and leaves some out. The sample yields approximately 340,000 clones, about 74% seen once. Sequencing used memory CD4+ T cells sorted from blood. The subset: CD45RA-negative fraction. The source of these receptors is a man aged 25-40 years in good health.

This clone was found once. The rearrangement joins TRBV15 to TRBJ1-1; D is unresolved. The germline CDR1 and CDR2 sequences are LNHNV and YYDKDF (reference sequence). V was shortened by 3 bases and J by 1 base, with 18 bases between the two germline ends. This CDR3 is 17 amino acids long. The CDR3 loop reads CATSRSAVGRKNTEAFF. CDR3 bases: TGTGCCACCAGCAGGAGCGCTGTGGGGAGAAAGAACACTGAAGCTTTCTTT.

The rearrangement uses TRBV10-1 and TRBJ2-2; possibly TRBD1 or TRBD2 for D (6 bases each). Germline loops: CDR1 WNHNN, CDR2 SYGVQD (reference sequence). Trimming took 0 bases from V and 7 from J, leaving 9 bases between them. CDR3 length: 14 residues. CDR3 in amino acids: CASSESGGGGELFF. The DNA for the CDR3 is TGCGCCAGCAGTGAGTCAGGGGGAGGCGGGGAGCTGTTTTTT.

In regard to this clone: In the same sample, other DNA sequences code for this CDR3. The chain couples TRBV2 to TRBJ2-7; tentatively, D is TRBD1 (5 bases). Trimming cost V 7 bases and J 0 bases, with 13 bases left between them. Per the germline V gene, CDR1 is SNHLY and CDR2 is FYNNEI. The CDR3 has 14 amino acids. The CDR3 bases are TGTGCCAGCAACCTAGACAGAACCTCCTACGAGCAGTACTTC. Amino acid sequence: CASNLDRTSYEQYF.

The chain has TRBV9 and TRBJ2-1; 9 bases match TRBD2. The CDR3 length is 15 residues. J gave up 2 bases and V 4 bases, and 4 bases lay outside the gene matches. CDR1 SGDLS and CDR2 YYNGEE come from the germline V gene. CDR3 protein: CASSTRLAAYNEQFF. CDR3 DNA: TGTGCCAGCAGCACCCGACTAGCGGCCTACAATGAGCAGTTCTTC.

The rearrangement uses TRBV19 and TRBJ2-7; a weak D match, TRBD1 (6 bases). The CDR3 has 13 amino acids. V was pared by 4 bases and J by 0 bases, with 7 bases between. The germline V gene encodes CDR1 LNHDA and CDR2 SQIVND (reference sequence). The CDR3 protein is CASSTGHSYEQYF. CDR3 DNA sequence: TGTGCCAGTAGTACGGGACACTCCTACGAGCAGTACTTC.

The chain combines TRBV2 with TRBJ2-3; D might be TRBD1 (5 bases). CDR3 length: 14 amino acids. CDR1 is SNHLY, CDR2 FYNNEI, per germline. V was clipped by 6 bases and J by 10 bases, with 20 bases between them. The CDR3 reads CASRNRASIRAQYF. The CDR3 bases are TGTGCCAGCAGGAATCGAGCATCCATCAGGGCGCAGTATTTT.

Regarding this clone: This sample also contains other DNA sequences that code for the same CDR3. The rearrangement links TRBV11-2 to TRBJ2-3; possible D gene TRBD1, 6 bases. The germline CDR1 and CDR2 sequences are SGHAT and FQNNGV. The CDR3 has 15 amino acids. Trimming cost V 0 bases and J 4 bases, with 11 bases left between them. The CDR3 coding sequence is TGTGCCAGCAGCTTAGAGGGGGCAGGGGCAGATACGCAGTATTTT. Protein sequence: CASSLEGAGADTQYF.

This clone showed up just once. The rearrangement uses TRBV28 and TRBJ1-6, with a weak D call TRBD1 (6 bases). The CDR3 is 14 residues long. Trimming pared 7 bases from V and 10 bases from J, leaving 17 bases between. The V gene's germline CDR1 is MDHEN and CDR2 SYDVKM. In nucleotides, the CDR3 is TGTGCCAGCACGGCAGGGGTCGGATACTCACCCCTCCACTTT. Translating it yields CASTAGVGYSPLHF.

The V gene is TRBV5-4, the J gene TRBJ2-5; the match to TRBD2 covers 7 bases. The CDR3 extends over 14 amino acids. The V and J ends lost 5 bases and 6 bases, in that order; junction bases with no gene match: 10. Germline V gene lookup returns CDR1 SGHNT and CDR2 YYREEE (reference sequence). The CDR3 spells CASSSLAGVQTQYF. CDR3 nucleotides: TGTGCCAGCAGTTCGTTGGCGGGAGTCCAGACCCAGTACTTC.

The chain is built from TRBV9 and TRBJ2-1, with D tentatively TRBD1 (6 bases). This CDR3 comprises 14 residues. CDR1 is SGDLS, CDR2 YYNGEE, per germline. Trimming took off 0 bases at V and 10 bases at J, with 14 bases between the two ends. CDR3: CASSVDGGQGEQFF. CDR3 bases: TGTGCCAGCAGCGTAGATGGCGGGCAGGGGGAGCAGTTCTTC.

V and J are TRBV10-2 and TRBJ1-2; D gene ambiguous. Germline CDR1 WSHSY, CDR2 SAAADI. The CDR3 has 13 residues. V was cut by 0 bases and J by 8 bases, with 10 bases left in between. The CDR3 region is CASSESGGSGYTF. The CDR3 DNA sequence: TGCGCCAGCAGTGAGTCTGGAGGAAGCGGCTACACCTTC.

This chain links TRBV7-9 with TRBJ2-7, with TRBD2 matching over 8 bases. Germline V gene sequence: CDR1 SEHNR, CDR2 FQNEAQ (reference sequence). V lost 4 bases to trimming and J lost 5 bases; unmatched junction nucleotides: 16. The CDR3 is 17 residues long. The CDR3 loop reads CASSSATGPGLVHEQYF. DNA for the CDR3: TGTGCCAGCAGCTCGGCTACGGGGCCGGGACTAGTACACGAGCAGTACTTC.

The rearrangement uses TRBV28 and TRBJ1-2, with D possibly being TRBD1 (6 bases). Germline CDR1 reads MDHEN; CDR2 reads SYDVKM. The CDR3 runs 14 residues. Trimming took off 6 bases at V and 4 bases at J, with 15 bases between the two ends. CDR3 in DNA: TGTGCCAGCAGCCCCTCGACAGGCAGCTATGGCTACACCTTC. Translation gives CASSPSTGSYGYTF.

The chain links TRBV7-9 to TRBJ2-1; no clear D gene. The CDR3 loop spans 12 amino acids. The V end lost 3 bases, the J end lost 3 bases, and 3 bases lay between the germline ends. From germline, CDR1 is SEHNR and CDR2 FQNEAQ (reference sequence). Here the CDR3 DNA reads TGTGCCAGCAGCTTCGGCTACAATGAGCAGTTCTTC. Translated, it gives CASSFGYNEQFF.

DNA for the CDR3: TGTGCCAGCAGCGCTGTAGCGGGGGCAACCGGTACAGATACGCAGTATTTT. Protein sequence: CASSAVAGATGTDTQYF. The V and J genes are TRBV5-4 and TRBJ2-3; 9 nucleotides agree with TRBD2. The CDR3 sequence is 17 residues long. The germline CDR1 and CDR2 sequences are SGHNT and YYREEE (reference sequence). With V trimmed by 4 bases and J by 3 bases, 12 bases remained unmatched.

This clone was seen once. V is TRBV18 and J is TRBJ1-3; unclear D gene. Trimming removed 6 bases from V and 3 bases from J, with 6 bases in between. Germline V gives CDR1 KGHSH, CDR2 LQKENI. This CDR3 has 12 residues. The CDR3 protein is CASSSFGNTIYF. CDR3 nucleotides: TGTGCCAGCTCCTCTTTTGGAAACACCATATATTTT.

In its sample, this clone was seen a few times. The chain has TRBV28 and TRBJ2-1; 9 bases map to TRBD2. Germline V CDR1 and CDR2: MDHEN, SYDVKM. The CDR3 length is 16 residues. Unmatched junction bases numbered 12, after V lost 1 base and J lost 11 bases. The CDR3 sequence: CASSLSLGLAGGQQFF. CDR3 in DNA: TGTGCCAGCAGTTTATCCCTGGGACTAGCAGGGGGGCAGCAGTTCTTC.

The V and J genes are TRBV7-2 and TRBJ2-3; 10 bases agree with TRBD2. V shed 2 bases and J 3 bases; nucleotides not matched to a gene: 5. Germline loops: CDR1 SGHTA, CDR2 FQGNSA. This CDR3 has 16 residues. Here the CDR3 reads CASSLRSGRATDTQYF. The CDR3 bases are TGTGCCAGCAGCTTAAGGAGCGGGAGGGCAACAGATACGCAGTATTTT.

Here the CDR3 DNA reads TGTGCCAGCAGCTGGCAGGGTGGGTCGGATGAGCAGTTCTTC. As protein: CASSWQGGSDEQFF. J is TRBJ2-1 and V is TRBV6-6; D is perhaps TRBD1 (5 bases). CDR1 MNHNY and CDR2 SVGAGI come from the germline V gene (reference sequence). CDR3 size: 14 residues. V was cut by 6 bases and J by 8 bases, with 17 bases left in between.

As for this clone: This same CDR3 is encoded by further DNA sequences in the sample. The chain carries TRBV19 and TRBJ2-1, with 10 bases that match TRBD2. Germline trimming cut 4 bases from V and 3 bases from J; bases unmatched to any gene: 6. The CDR3 consists of 16 residues. CDR1 and CDR2 (germline): LNHDA, SQIVND (reference sequence). The CDR3 region has the DNA TGTGCCAGTAGTACCAGGACTAGCGGACTCTACAATGAGCAGTTCTTC. Amino acids: CASSTRTSGLYNEQFF.

This chain uses TRBV4-3 with TRBJ2-7, with unresolved D. Germline CDR1 reads LGHNA; CDR2 reads YSLEER. V was pared by 2 bases and J by 3 bases, with 8 bases between. The CDR3 has 13 residues. The CDR3 nucleotides read TGCGCCAGCAGCCAACGGACGAACTACGAGCAGTACTTC. Translated: CASSQRTNYEQYF.

This chain links TRBV30 with TRBJ2-7; 11 bases agree with TRBD1. This CDR3 comprises 13 residues. V shed 5 bases and J 3 bases; nucleotides not matched to a gene: 3. CDR1 is GTSNPN and CDR2 is SVGIG in the germline V gene (reference sequence). Here the CDR3 DNA reads TGTGCCTGGTGGACAGGGGGCGACTACGAGCAGTACTTC. Protein: CAWWTGGDYEQYF.